This T cell receptor (beta chain) comes out of a study of control samples from healthy donors and cancer patients. The germline gives CDR1 MNHEY, CDR2 SVGAGI. CDR3 length: 11 residues. Trimming pared 8 bases from V and 10 bases from J, leaving 11 bases between. Assay used: immunoSEQ multiplex PCR; TCRdb lists only in-frame clones, some missing. The table records 100,000 to 150,000 clones, around 90% of them present only once. Material: blood. The chain employs TRBV6-5 and TRBJ1-4; D ambiguous. This TCR was sampled from a man in his late teens or twenties in good health. The CDR3 spells CASLTSGKLFF. Here the CDR3 DNA reads TGTGCCAGCCTTACAAGTGGAAAACTGTTTTTT.